This paragraph reports one TCR beta chain. This clonotype was picked up many times. The target of this receptor is not known. Base quality data are lacking; no much larger clone is found one base away. V was cut back by 8 bases and J by 4 bases, leaving a gap of 11 bases between them. Based on the germline V gene, the CDR1 and CDR2 sequences are MNHNS and SASEGT. The cysteine opens and the phenylalanine closes a CDR3 of 13 amino acids. CDR3 DNA only is kept here, 39 bases in frame from base 1. The time point label, read with the paper, signifies: persistent/refractory GD, antithyroid drugs over 5 years with positive TRAb. RNA was extracted from PBMCs in TRIzol for both TCR sequencing and RNA sequencing. The diagnosis of Graves' disease followed American Thyroid Association guidelines. Patients for the study were recruited at an endocrinology department in Xi'an, China. From each patient, around 9 milliliters of peripheral blood was collected into an EDTA anticoagulant tube. Ficoll Paque Plus density gradient separation was used to isolate PBMCs, and no additional T cell sorting was done. RNA quality was checked with an Agilent 2100 Bioanalyzer and agarose gel, and concentration with a NanoDrop 2000.

This sample stems from a study of regulatory T cells in long-lasting Graves disease (dated by TCRdb to about 2021). Broadly, across the study: Persistent Graves' disease was defined as antithyroid drug treatment for over 5 years with persistently positive TSH receptor autoantibodies. This study used TCR sequencing and RNA sequencing of peripheral blood to compare persistent Graves' disease patients against newly diagnosed Graves' disease patients. The study was registered as a clinical trial and conducted in China. On average, persistent Graves' disease patients in the clinical cohort had been on antithyroid drugs for approximately ten years. A total of roughly 35 samples were covered by TCR sequencing, comprising about 13 persistent and around 20 newly diagnosed Graves' disease patients.

The library was built by means of multiplex PCR. Data came from an Illumina HiSeq 4000. To build TCR beta libraries, CDR3 regions were amplified by Arm-PCR using iRepertoire HTBI primers. Gel purification was performed on PCR products prior to sequencing. As for the authors' bioinformatics: Across samples, 60 to 75 TRBV and roughly 15 TRBJ segments were identified and used for gene usage analysis of CDR3 amino acid clonotypes. COPE and FqMerger were used to merge filtered high-quality paired reads into contigs. BLAST was used to align contigs to IMGT TRBV, TRBD and TRBJ reference genes, with CDR3 defined following IMGT. Any clonotype with a frequency above 0.1% was counted as a highly expanded clone. Shannon entropy served as the measure of repertoire diversity, while the Gini coefficient captured V-J evenness. A clonotype was considered public if more than one individual shared it. In TCRdb, the public reads were trimmed at Q25 with fastp and aligned with MiXCR, with productive beta chains retained. When rows share a CDR3 protein, they turn into one entry using the most common DNA and genes. It is TCRdb's table, rather than the study itself, that gives the V and J calls and clone size. The sample table records roughly 400,000 distinct CDR3 sequences; roughly a fifth of these occur just once. The top ten hold over 11% of the sample.

Overall study outcomes, separate from this receptor: Only the TCR beta chain was sequenced and analyzed. As a limitation, the authors acknowledged that the small sample size may reduce accuracy. Persistent patients shared more public clonotypes among themselves (over 2,500) than newly diagnosed patients did (about 970). Compared with newly diagnosed patients, persistent Graves' disease patients had lower TCR Shannon entropy and fewer highly expanded clones, which suggests clonal expansion. Because the primary lesion, thyroid tissue, could not be accessed, the study looked at peripheral blood alone. Preferential use of TRBV28, TRBJ1-2 and TRBJ2-5 was observed in persistent disease, whereas TRBV20-1 and TRBJ2-1 were favored in newly diagnosed disease.

Here the chain combines TRBV6-1 and TRBJ2-2, with the D gene too uncertain to name. The material sequenced was peripheral blood mononuclear cells (PBMCs), taken when the disease was refractory, from a patient treated with antithyroid drugs. The sequence was collected from a female donor with Graves disease. The CDR3 region reads CASSPARTGELFF. The bases are TGTGCCAGCTCTCCGGCACGCACCGGGGAGCTGTTTTTT.